What follows are 19 T cell receptor beta chains derived from one specimen sequenced in a study of technical replicates of blood from four donors. Here immunoSEQ multiplex PCR was the method, and the copy in TCRdb shows in-frame clones only, minus some. The table lists approximately 77,000 clones, 85% to 95% of them singletons. Sample: T cells isolated from PBMCs. All receptors derive from a human donor in good health.

The chain joins TRBV11-3 to TRBJ2-7, with D unclear. The ends were cut back, 3 bases at V and 1 base at J, with 10 bases in the middle. Germline CDR1 reads SGHNT; CDR2 reads YENEEA. The CDR3 runs 14 residues. CDR3 sequence (DNA): TGTGCCAGCAGCTTCGTTAGTGAATCCTACGAGCAGTACTTC. Residues: CASSFVSESYEQYF.

The chain combines TRBV28 with TRBJ2-6; 7 bases align to TRBD1. The CDR3 runs 18 residues. Looked up from germline, CDR1 is MDHEN and CDR2 is SYDVKM. V lost 6 bases, J lost 0 bases, and 11 bases stayed unmatched. CDR3 amino acids: CASRGRQGFYSGANVLTF. CDR3 bases: TGTGCCAGCAGGGGGCGACAGGGCTTTTACTCTGGGGCCAACGTCCTGACTTTC.

V is TRBV5-1 and J is TRBJ2-7; D uncertain. The germline V gene has CDR1 SGHRS and CDR2 YFSETQ. The CDR3 totals 12 residues. Between the trimmed V and J ends, which lost 0 bases and 6 bases, there was a span of 7 bases. This chain's CDR3 is CASSLVGSEQYF. For the CDR3, the DNA is TGCGCCAGCAGCTTGGTGGGCTCCGAGCAGTACTTC.

This chain links TRBV2 with TRBJ2-7; the match to TRBD1 covers 8 bases. Germline CDR1 reads SNHLY; CDR2 reads FYNNEI. The CDR3 sequence is 14 residues long. V lost 4 bases and J lost 1; bases outside the gene matches: 3. Written as DNA, the CDR3 is TGTGCCAGCAGTGTAACAGGGGGTTCCTACGAGCAGTACTTC. Residues: CASSVTGGSYEQYF.

This clone was observed once. The chain joins TRBV9 to TRBJ2-7, with a weak D call TRBD1 (6 bases). The CDR3 loop spans 15 amino acids. The germline V gene has CDR1 SGDLS and CDR2 YYNGEE. Trimming pared 3 bases from V and 1 base from J, leaving 14 bases between. CDR3 coding DNA: TGTGCCAGCAGCGGTTACAGGGAAGGATCCTACGAGCAGTACTTC. Protein: CASSGYREGSYEQYF. Full variable domain (missing parts from reference TRBV9 and TRBJ2-7): DSGVTQTPKHLITATGQRVTLRCSPRSGDLSVYWYQQSLDQGLQFLIQYYNGEERAKGNILERFSAQQFPDLHSELNLSSLELGDSALYFCASSGYREGSYEQYFGPGTRLTVT.

This sequence joins TRBV4-3 and TRBJ2-1, with D uncertain. Germline V gene sequence: CDR1 LGHNA, CDR2 YSLEER. This CDR3 has 13 amino acids. Trimming pared 1 base from V and 9 bases from J, leaving 10 bases between. The CDR3 DNA sequence: TGCGCCAGCAGCCAAGTCTGGCGCGGTGAGCAGTTCTTC. Its protein product is CASSQVWRGEQFF.

V is TRBV25-1 and J is TRBJ1-1, with D unclear. This CDR3 has 15 residues. The germline CDR1 and CDR2 sequences are MGHDK and SYGVNS. Trimming took off 2 bases at V and 3 bases at J, with 13 bases between the two ends. CDR3 bases: TGTGCCAGCAGTGAAGCGGCACCTTTAGACACTGAAGCTTTCTTT. It codes for CASSEAAPLDTEAFF. The variable domain in full, with the rest retrieved from reference TRBV25-1 and TRBJ1-1, is EADIYQTPRYLVIGTGKKITLECSQTMGHDKMYWYQQDPGMELHLIHYSYGVNSTEKGDLSSESTVSRIRTEHFPLTLESARPSHTSQYLCASSEAAPLDTEAFFGQGTRLTVV.

The chain employs TRBV19 and TRBJ1-2, with D possibly TRBD1 on 5 matching bases. This CDR3 is built from 11 residues. CDR1 and CDR2 (germline): LNHDA, SQIVND (reference sequence). The ends were cut back, 9 bases at V and 11 bases at J, with 16 bases in the middle. CDR3 sequence reads: CASYRQSQYTF. The DNA for the CDR3 is TGTGCCAGCTACAGACAGTCACAGTACACCTTC.

The J gene is TRBJ1-5, the V gene TRBV28; D remains unclear. The CDR3 contains 12 residues. V was clipped by 6 bases and J by 2 bases, with 5 bases between them. CDR1 is MDHEN and CDR2 is SYDVKM in the germline V gene. The CDR3 bases are TGTGCCAGCAGGGGAGGCAATCAGCCCCAGCATTTT. Amino acids: CASRGGNQPQHF.

The sample holds a few counts of this clone. V gene TRBV21-1 combines with J gene TRBJ2-3; the table's D call, TRBD1, was not checked against the DNA. TRBV21-1 is a documented pseudogene. The length of the CDR3 is 16 residues. This chain's CDR3 is CASSRPRTGRTDTQYF. The CDR3 DNA is TGTGCCAGCAGCAGACCTCGGACAGGGCGGACAGATACGCAGTATTTT.

CDR3 protein: CASSVYGRSSDTQYF. In DNA form, the CDR3 reads TGTGCCAGCAGCGTATACGGGAGAAGCTCAGATACGCAGTATTTT. This rearrangement joins TRBV9 to TRBJ2-3; possibly TRBD2 for D (6 bases). Germline CDR1 reads SGDLS; CDR2 reads YYNGEE. CDR3 length equals 15 residues. Between the trimmed V and J ends, which lost 1 base and 4 bases, there was a span of 13 bases.

The genes are TRBV21-1 and TRBJ2-5; TRBD2 reflects the table's D call only, with no check against the DNA. TRBV21-1 is a recognized pseudogene. CDR3 length equals 16 residues. The CDR3 sequence is CASSKAAWVIQETQYF. CDR3 nucleotides: TGTGCCAGCAGCAAAGCAGCGTGGGTTATTCAAGAGACCCAGTACTTC.

This clone was seen a few times. This chain uses TRBV7-9 with TRBJ2-5; the D gene is possibly TRBD1 (6 bases). Trimming stripped 5 bases from V and 4 bases from J, with 20 bases between. This CDR3 spans 16 amino acids. Germline V lookup: CDR1 SEHNR, CDR2 FQNEAQ (reference sequence). For the CDR3, the DNA is TGTGCCAGCAGCATCTCTAACAGGGTAGAGGGAGAGACCCAGTACTTC. Protein product: CASSISNRVEGETQYF.

In regard to this clone: The junction differs from germline at one of its ends, possibly a read error. V usage is TRBV7-7 and J usage is TRBJ2-3; no firm D call. Germline lookup yields CDR1 SSHAT and CDR2 FNYEAQ (reference sequence). CDR3 length equals 13 residues. CDR3 loop: CASSSSTPDTQYF. The CDR3 coding sequence is TGTGCTAGCAGCTCCTCGACTCCAGATACGCAGTATTTT.

The chain joins TRBV11-3 to TRBJ2-2; the match to TRBD2 covers 9 bases. The germline V gene has CDR1 SGHNT and CDR2 YENEEA. CDR3 length: 16 amino acids. The V segment lost 5 bases and the J segment 6 bases; nucleotides outside the gene matches: 10. CDR3 nucleotide sequence: TGTGCCAGCAGCGATCTTAGCGGGAGAGGCTCCGGGGAGCTGTTTTTT. Its translation: CASSDLSGRGSGELFF.

The CDR3 region is CASSIRVPNQPQHF. Here the CDR3 DNA reads TGTGCCAGTAGTATCAGGGTACCCAATCAGCCCCAGCATTTT. The gene calls are TRBV19 and TRBJ1-5, with D perhaps matching TRBD1 (5 bases). The CDR3 contains 14 residues. Germline CDR1 and CDR2: LNHDA and SQIVND (reference sequence). V was cut by 3 bases and J by 3 bases, with 9 bases left in between.

The chain carries TRBV15 and TRBJ2-1, with 7 bases fitting TRBD2. Losses at the gene ends were 3 bases for V and 9 bases for J; bases not matched to a gene: 8. Germline assignment: CDR1 LNHNV and CDR2 YYDKDF (reference sequence). This CDR3 spans 14 amino acids. The CDR3 protein is CATSSNLAGPEQFF. CDR3 nucleotide sequence: TGTGCCACCAGCAGTAATTTAGCGGGCCCTGAGCAGTTCTTC.

V usage is TRBV4-1 and J usage is TRBJ2-1, with 9 positions matching TRBD2. Germline V gives CDR1 MGHRA, CDR2 YSYEKL. V lost 2 bases, J lost 8 bases, and 13 bases stayed unmatched. The CDR3 has 17 amino acids. The CDR3 spells CASSQWGQREVGHEQFF. The DNA for the CDR3 is TGCGCCAGCAGCCAATGGGGCCAGCGGGAGGTTGGTCATGAGCAGTTCTTC.

The V call is TRBV5-1, the J call TRBJ2-1, with D tentatively TRBD2 (6 bases). Trimming took off 7 bases at V and 2 bases at J, with 19 bases between the two ends. The CDR3 consists of 16 residues. Germline V CDR1 and CDR2: SGHRS, YFSETQ. CDR3: CASGTQGQSTYNEQFF. In nucleotides, the CDR3 is TGCGCCAGCGGGACTCAGGGTCAATCGACCTACAATGAGCAGTTCTTC.